These 18 T cell receptor beta chains were sequenced from one sample in a study of cytomegalovirus exposure and HLA in healthy donors. PCR involved 60 Vbeta and 13 Jbeta primers. Profiling relied on immunoSEQ multiplex PCR, and the TCRdb table lists in-frame clones only, not all of them. Altogether 170,000 or so clones are present, 60% to 80% being singletons, with the ten largest covering about 13%. The sequenced sample consisted of PBMCs. Receptors originate from a woman aged 45-65 years in good health and CMV-seropositive.

On this clone: The junction shows a germline mismatch at one end, possibly a read error. The V and J genes are TRBV10-3 and TRBJ2-5; tentatively, D is TRBD1 (8 bases). The CDR3 runs 13 residues. CDR1 is ENHRY and CDR2 is SYGVKD in the germline V gene. The DNA for the CDR3 is TGTGCCATCAGTGAGACAGGGGGACTAAACCCCCACTTC. This translates into CAISETGGLNPHF.

The genes are TRBV5-1 and TRBJ2-3; TRBD2 matches 10 bases. Germline CDR1 is SGHRS and CDR2 is YFSETQ. The CDR3 length is 17 residues. V was clipped by 4 bases and J by 5 bases; unmatched bases: 13. For the CDR3, the DNA is TGCGCCAGCAGCCCTCTCGGAGCGGGGGGGCGTAGAGATACGCAGTATTTT. It codes for CASSPLGAGGRRDTQYF. Supplemented by reference TRBV5-1 and TRBJ2-3, the full variable domain reads KAGVTQTPRYLIKTRGQQVTLSCSPISGHRSVSWYQQTPGQGLQFLFEYFSETQRNKGNFPGRFSGRQFSNSRSEMNVSTLELGDSALYLCASSPLGAGGRRDTQYFGPGTRLTVL.

This clone occurred a few times. V usage is TRBV7-6 and J usage is TRBJ2-7; D perhaps matches TRBD2 (5 bases). In germline, CDR1 is SGHVS, CDR2 FNYEAQ. Trimming left V 3 bases short and J 0 bases short, with 9 bases between. The CDR3 extends over 14 amino acids. CDR3 sequence: CASSLDFTSYEQYF. The CDR3 coding sequence is TGTGCCAGCAGCTTGGACTTCACCTCCTACGAGCAGTACTTC. Using reference TRBV7-6 and TRBJ2-7 for the parts outside the CDR3, the full variable domain is GAGVSQSPRYKVTKRGQDVALRCDPISGHVSLYWYRQALGQGPEFLTYFNYEAQQDKSGLPNDRFSAERPEGSISTLTIQRTEQRDSAMYRCASSLDFTSYEQYFGPGTRLTVT.

This clone was observed once. This rearrangement joins TRBV5-4 to TRBJ2-5, with TRBD2 matching 9 bases. V dropped 1 base and J dropped 4; count of bases not matched to a gene: 8. CDR1 is SGHNT and CDR2 is YYREEE in the germline V gene (reference sequence). The CDR3 totals 16 residues. In nucleotides, the CDR3 is TGTGCCAGCAGCTTGTATGGGCGGGGGGGCCTAGAGACCCAGTACTTC. Residues: CASSLYGRGGLETQYF.

The V call is TRBV2, the J call TRBJ2-2, with TRBD2 matching 7 bases. The V and J ends lost 7 bases and 4 bases, in that order; junction bases with no gene match: 6. CDR1 and CDR2 from the germline V gene are SNHLY and FYNNEI. The CDR3 contains 14 residues. In nucleotides, the CDR3 is TGTGCCAGCACCCTGGGGGGGGGCACCGGGGAGCTGTTTTTT. It translates to CASTLGGGTGELFF. Together with reference TRBV2 and TRBJ2-2, the CDR3 gives the full variable domain: EPEVTQTPSHQVTQMGQEVILRCVPISNHLYFYWYRQILGQKVEFLVSFYNNEISEKSEIFDDQFSVERPDGSNFTLKIRSTKLEDSAMYFCASTLGGGTGELFFGEGSRLTVL.

V gene TRBV6-5 combines with J gene TRBJ1-1; TRBD1 might be the D (5 bases). The CDR3 runs to 13 residues. Trimming cost V 2 bases and J 4 bases, with 8 bases left between them. Germline CDR1 MNHEY, CDR2 SVGAGI. For the CDR3, the DNA is TGTGCCAGCAGTTACGGGAGGGGCACTGAAGCTTTCTTT. It yields the protein CASSYGRGTEAFF.

The chain combines TRBV11-2 with TRBJ2-5; 10 bases match TRBD1. Germline V gene data show CDR1 as SGHAT and CDR2 as FQNNGV. The CDR3 spans 15 residues. The junction had 8 bases not matched to a gene; V was cut back by 5 bases and J by 5 bases. The CDR3 reads CASSPWTGGEETQYF. DNA for the CDR3: TGTGCCAGCAGCCCCTGGACAGGGGGTGAGGAGACCCAGTACTTC.

The sample holds a few counts of this clone. The chain joins TRBV6-1 to TRBJ1-6; a weak D match, TRBD1 (6 bases). This CDR3 is 14 amino acids long. Trimming removed 8 bases from V and 5 bases from J, with 13 bases in between. The germline CDR1 and CDR2 sequences are MNHNS and SASEGT. The CDR3 sequence: CASGVGADNSPLHF. The CDR3 DNA follows: TGTGCCAGCGGAGTGGGGGCGGATAATTCACCCCTCCACTTT.

This sequence joins TRBV7-8 and TRBJ2-5, with 8 bases matching TRBD2. The ends lost 6 bases at V and 1 base at J; junction bases unmatched: 10. The V gene's germline CDR1 is SGHVS and CDR2 FQNEAQ. CDR3 length: 16 residues. The CDR3 region has the DNA TGTGCCAGCAGTCTCCAACTAGCGGTTAGCCAAGAGACCCAGTACTTC. Protein sequence: CASSLQLAVSQETQYF.

This clone was seen only a few times. The chain joins TRBV6-5 to TRBJ2-1; 9 bases match TRBD1. The V and J ends lost 8 bases and 9 bases, in that order; junction bases with no gene match: 11. The CDR3 length is 14 residues. Germline V gene sequence: CDR1 MNHEY, CDR2 SVGAGI. The CDR3 spells CASGKRTGVSEQFF. Written as DNA, the CDR3 is TGTGCCAGCGGCAAAAGGACAGGGGTCAGTGAGCAGTTCTTC.

The chain is built from TRBV6-1 and TRBJ1-3; D perhaps matches TRBD1 (5 bases). In germline, CDR1 is MNHNS, CDR2 SASEGT. The CDR3 has 16 residues. Trimming left V 2 bases short and J 6 bases short, with 17 bases between. The DNA of the CDR3 is TGTGCCAGCAGTGAATCTAGGGGCCGTAGGACAAACACCATATATTTT. Protein product: CASSESRGRRTNTIYF.

The CDR3: CASTSPGGLYNEQFF. DNA for the CDR3: TGTGCCAGCACCTCACCCGGAGGACTATACAATGAGCAGTTCTTC. The genes are TRBV27 and TRBJ2-1; D possibly corresponds to TRBD2 (6 bases). CDR3 length: 15 residues. V gave up 7 bases and J gave up 4 bases, with 17 bases separating them. Looked up from germline, CDR1 is MNHEY and CDR2 is SMNVEV (reference sequence).

V usage is TRBV7-9 and J usage is TRBJ1-5, with TRBD1 identical over 10 bases. Per the germline V gene, CDR1 is SEHNR and CDR2 is FQNEAQ (reference sequence). The ends lost 4 bases at V and 7 bases at J; junction bases unmatched: 10. CDR3 length: 16 amino acids. The CDR3 coding sequence is TGTGCCAGCAGCTCGGCCGGGACAGGGGAGGACCAGCCCCAGCATTTT. Protein: CASSSAGTGEDQPQHF.

This sequence joins TRBV13 and TRBJ2-7; weak D call: TRBD2 (6 bases). The germline V and J ends were trimmed by 6 bases and 5 bases, with 14 bases remaining between them. CDR1 and CDR2 (germline): PRHDT, FYEKMQ (reference sequence). The CDR3 has 13 residues. CDR3 in DNA: TGTGCCAGCAGTACCCGGGACTCTCACGAGCAGTACTTC. It codes for CASSTRDSHEQYF.

This clone has a single count. The genes are TRBV27 and TRBJ1-4; a weak D match, TRBD1 (5 bases). The V end lost 5 bases, the J end lost 5 bases, and 15 bases lay between the germline ends. CDR3 size: 15 residues. Germline-derived CDR1 and CDR2 are MNHEY and SMNVEV (reference sequence). The CDR3 DNA reads TGTGCCAGCAGTCCGCGGGGGAGAGCGAATGAAAAACTGTTTTTT. It encodes CASSPRGRANEKLFF. Full variable domain (outside the CDR3, taken from reference TRBV27 and TRBJ1-4): EAQVTQNPRYLITVTGKKLTVTCSQNMNHEYMSWYRQDPGLGLRQIYYSMNVEVTDKGDVPEGYKVSRKEKRNFPLILESPSPNQTSLYFCASSPRGRANEKLFFGSGTQLSVL.

The rearrangement links TRBV29-1 to TRBJ2-3; D perhaps matches TRBD2 (7 bases). This CDR3 comprises 15 residues. Trimming took off 1 base at V and 6 bases at J, with 17 bases between the two ends. The germline V gene encodes CDR1 SQVTM and CDR2 ANQGSEA. Here the CDR3 reads CSVEGLGGPGDTQYF. The CDR3 nucleotides read TGCAGCGTTGAAGGGCTGGGGGGGCCAGGGGATACGCAGTATTTT.

The chain employs TRBV2 and TRBJ2-7; perhaps TRBD1 as D (6 bases). The germline gives CDR1 SNHLY, CDR2 FYNNEI. The CDR3 covers 15 residues. The V gene lost 2 bases and the J gene lost 4 bases, with 15 bases spanning the gap. DNA for the CDR3: TGTGCCAGCAGTGAACAGGGGAGACTTCGGTACGAGCAGTACTTC. Translated: CASSEQGRLRYEQYF.

A single count supports this clone. The chain combines TRBV5-1 with TRBJ2-2, with D maybe TRBD1 (6 bases). The CDR3 has 17 residues. Trimming removed 4 bases from V and 0 bases from J, with 16 bases in between. Germline assignment: CDR1 SGHRS and CDR2 YFSETQ. CDR3 sequence: CASSPGQSSANTGELFF. The DNA for the CDR3 is TGCGCCAGCAGCCCTGGACAGTCCAGCGCGAACACCGGGGAGCTGTTTTTT.